The 5 T cell receptor beta chains given below trace back to one sample, sequenced in a study of T cell responses to AZD1222 COVID-19 vaccine. Sequenced by immunoSEQ multiplex PCR; TCRdb stores in-frame clones only, minus some. The repertoire holds approximately 92,000 clones, about 90% seen once, with around 3.1% in the top ten. Sequenced here: peripheral blood, sampled on day 0 of AZD1222 vaccination. These receptors all stem from an adult in good health.

This sequence joins TRBV12-5 and TRBJ1-1, with D possibly matching TRBD1 (5 bases). There are 13 residues in the CDR3. The V and J ends lost 6 bases and 6 bases respectively, with 14 bases between them. Germline V CDR1 and CDR2: LGHNT, FRNRAP. CDR3 sequence (DNA): TGTGCTAGTGGGCCAGGGTTTGTCTCTGAAGCTTTCTTT. It yields the protein CASGPGFVSEAFF. The full variable domain, with the rest looked up from reference TRBV12-5 and TRBJ1-1, is DARVTQTPRHKVTEMGQEVTMRCQPILGHNTVFWYRQTMMQGLELLAYFRNRAPLDDSGMPKDRFSAEMPDATLATLKIQPSEPRDSAVYFCASGPGFVSEAFFGQGTRLTVV.

The CDR3 DNA reads TGTGCCAGCAGCCAGGGACAGGGGGCGCAACAGTACGTC. Protein product: CASSQGQGAQQYV. The chain is built from TRBV14 and TRBJ2-7, with 12 bases fitting TRBD1. The CDR3 extends over 13 amino acids. V dropped 3 bases and J dropped 10; count of bases not matched to a gene: 4. Germline lookup yields CDR1 SGHDN and CDR2 FVKESK.

The chain employs TRBV7-8 and TRBJ2-7, with unresolved D. Germline lookup yields CDR1 SGHVS and CDR2 FQNEAQ. CDR3 length equals 13 residues. Trimming pared 2 bases from V and 3 bases from J, leaving 8 bases between. CDR3 loop: CASSLLPGYEQYF. The CDR3 nucleotides are TGTGCCAGCAGCTTACTACCGGGCTACGAGCAGTACTTC.

The chain recombines TRBV5-3 with TRBJ2-7, with TRBD1 identical over 7 bases. Being an ORF, TRBV5-3 has a function that is uncertain. There are 16 residues in the CDR3. Trimming at V came to 0 bases and at J to 0 bases, leaving 6 bases not matched to a gene. This chain's CDR3 is CARSLEGGRVSYEQYF. As DNA, the CDR3 is TGTGCCAGAAGCTTGGAAGGGGGCAGGGTCTCCTACGAGCAGTACTTC.

V is TRBV3-1 (or the pseudogene TRBV3-2) and J is TRBJ2-2; 7 positions match TRBD1. The ends lost 2 bases at V and 2 bases at J; junction bases unmatched: 5. The germline V gene has CDR1 LGHDT and CDR2 YNNKEL (reference sequence). CDR3 length: 16 residues. CDR3 coding DNA: TGTGCCAGCAGCCAACCACAGGGGTTTAACACCGGGGAGCTGTTTTTT. It specifies CASSQPQGFNTGELFF.